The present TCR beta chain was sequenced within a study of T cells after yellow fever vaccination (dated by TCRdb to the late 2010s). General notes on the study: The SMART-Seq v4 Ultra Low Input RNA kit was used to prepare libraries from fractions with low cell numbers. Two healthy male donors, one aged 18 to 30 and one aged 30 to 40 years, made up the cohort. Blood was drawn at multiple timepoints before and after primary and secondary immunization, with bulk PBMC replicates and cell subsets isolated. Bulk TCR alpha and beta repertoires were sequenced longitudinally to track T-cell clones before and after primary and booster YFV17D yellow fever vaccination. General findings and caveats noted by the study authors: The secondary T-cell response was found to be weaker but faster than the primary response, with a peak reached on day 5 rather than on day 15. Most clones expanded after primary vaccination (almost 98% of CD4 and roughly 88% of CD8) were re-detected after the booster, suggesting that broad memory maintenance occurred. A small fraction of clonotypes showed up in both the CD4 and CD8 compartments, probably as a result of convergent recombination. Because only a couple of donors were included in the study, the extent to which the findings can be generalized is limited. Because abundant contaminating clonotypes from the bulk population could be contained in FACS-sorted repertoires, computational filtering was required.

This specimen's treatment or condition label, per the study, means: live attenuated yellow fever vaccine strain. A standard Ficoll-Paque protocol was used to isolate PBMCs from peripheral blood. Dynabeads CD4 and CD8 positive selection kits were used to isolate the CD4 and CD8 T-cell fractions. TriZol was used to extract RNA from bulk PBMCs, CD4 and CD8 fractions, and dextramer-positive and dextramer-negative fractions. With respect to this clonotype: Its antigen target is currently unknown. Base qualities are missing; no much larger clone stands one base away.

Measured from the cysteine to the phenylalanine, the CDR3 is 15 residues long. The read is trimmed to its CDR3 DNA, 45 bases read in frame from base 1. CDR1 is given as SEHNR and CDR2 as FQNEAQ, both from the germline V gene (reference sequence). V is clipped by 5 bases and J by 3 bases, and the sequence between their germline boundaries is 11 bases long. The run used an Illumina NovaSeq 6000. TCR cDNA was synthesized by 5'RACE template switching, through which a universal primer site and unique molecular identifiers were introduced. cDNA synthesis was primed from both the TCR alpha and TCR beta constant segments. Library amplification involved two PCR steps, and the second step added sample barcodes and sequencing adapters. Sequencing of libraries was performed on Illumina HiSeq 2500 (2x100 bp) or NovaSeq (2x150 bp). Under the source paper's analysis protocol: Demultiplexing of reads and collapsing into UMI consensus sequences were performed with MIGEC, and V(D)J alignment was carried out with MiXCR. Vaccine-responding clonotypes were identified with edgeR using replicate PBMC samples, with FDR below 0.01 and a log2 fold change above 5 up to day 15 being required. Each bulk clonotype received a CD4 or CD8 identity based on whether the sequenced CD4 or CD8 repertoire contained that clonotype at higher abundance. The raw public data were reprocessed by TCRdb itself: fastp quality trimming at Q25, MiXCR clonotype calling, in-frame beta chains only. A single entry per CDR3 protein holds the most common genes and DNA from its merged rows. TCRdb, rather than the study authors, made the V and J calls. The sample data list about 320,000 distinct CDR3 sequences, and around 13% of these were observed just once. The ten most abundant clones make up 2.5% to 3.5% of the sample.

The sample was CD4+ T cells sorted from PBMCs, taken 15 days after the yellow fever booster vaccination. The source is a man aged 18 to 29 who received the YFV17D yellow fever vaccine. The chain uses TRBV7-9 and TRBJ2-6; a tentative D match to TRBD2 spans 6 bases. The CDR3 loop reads CASSAGTDGANVLTF. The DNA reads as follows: TGTGCCAGCAGCGCGGGGACCGATGGGGCCAACGTCCTGACTTTC.